This entry describes one T cell receptor beta chain. Assay used: immunoSEQ multiplex PCR; TCRdb lists only in-frame clones, some missing. The sample includes roughly 230,000 clones, about 85% of them seen just once. In terms of age and location, participants ranged from roughly 18 to 95 years and lived in approximately 26 US areas. Clinical histories supplied by participants themselves formed the basis of cohort assignment. Shortly before study entry, within 2 weeks, exposed participants had met a COVID-19 case. These data originate in a study of blood T cell repertoires in COVID-19. This CDR3 has 16 amino acids. Per the germline V gene, CDR1 is LNHDA and CDR2 is SQIVND (reference sequence). V shed 4 bases and J shed 2 bases, with 14 bases lying between them.

The source of this sequence is a woman aged 45-65 years who had been exposed to COVID-19. The chain is built from TRBV19 and TRBJ1-4; D uncertain. The sample consisted of PBMCs or T cells enriched from blood (not recorded which). The DNA for the CDR3 is TGTGCCAGTAGTAATCAAGCGAGGCTGACTAATGAAAAACTGTTTTTT. Residues: CASSNQARLTNEKLFF.